This section outlines one T cell receptor beta chain sequence together with its context. These data come from a study of shared clonotypes between healthy human individuals. TCRdb's copy holds only in-frame clones and misses some; the assay was immunoSEQ multiplex PCR. The data contain about 710,000 clones, 73% of them seen just once; the ten biggest clones take up roughly 1.9%. This CDR3 has 11 residues. V was pared by 7 bases and J by 7 bases, with 10 bases between. Germline V CDR1 and CDR2: SGHRS, YFSETQ. The sequencing sample was made of memory CD4+ T cells sorted from blood. The subset here: CD45RA-negative fraction. J is TRBJ2-3 and V is TRBV5-1; D is ambiguous. The clonotype was recovered from a woman aged 25 to 39 in good health. The CDR3 sequence: CASSVGYTQYF. In nucleotides, the CDR3 is TGCGCCAGCTCCGTCGGGTATACGCAGTATTTT.